These 28 T cell receptor beta chains originate from one sample sequenced in a study of blood T cell repertoires in COVID-19. Clones were read by immunoSEQ multiplex PCR, and TCRdb kept only the in-frame ones, dropping some. The sample lists around 270,000 clones; 80% to 85% were seen once. Sequenced: peripheral blood. The source of these receptors is a man in his fifties or sixties with acute or convalescent COVID-19.

The table lists this clone with a count of one. This chain links TRBV7-9 with TRBJ1-1; D may be TRBD1 (6 bases). The CDR3 is made up of 14 amino acids. The V gene lost 10 bases and the J gene lost 2 bases, with 17 bases spanning the gap. Looked up from germline, CDR1 is SEHNR and CDR2 is FQNEAQ (reference sequence). The CDR3 DNA is TGTGCCACCGGGGTTGGACAGACAAACACTGAAGCTTTCTTT. Its protein is CATGVGQTNTEAFF.

V usage is TRBV5-6 and J usage is TRBJ2-4; D possibly corresponds to TRBD1 (6 bases). The ends were cut back, 2 bases at V and 1 base at J, with 7 bases in the middle. Germline V CDR1 and CDR2: SGHDT, YYEEEE. This CDR3 has 14 residues. This CDR3 reads CASSFRGAKNIQYF. CDR3 DNA sequence: TGTGCCAGCAGCTTTAGGGGGGCCAAAAACATTCAGTACTTC.

The chain carries TRBV7-2 and TRBJ2-3; D perhaps matches TRBD2 (6 bases). The CDR3 is 15 amino acids. Germline V gene sequence: CDR1 SGHTA, CDR2 FQGNSA. V was pared by 5 bases and J by 2 bases, with 14 bases between. The CDR3 nucleotides read TGTGCCAGCAGCGAGGGAGGCTTTTACACAGATACGCAGTATTTT. It encodes CASSEGGFYTDTQYF.

The V gene is TRBV7-2, the J gene TRBJ2-1, with 12 bases that match TRBD1. CDR3 size: 14 residues. Losses at the gene ends were 5 bases for V and 9 bases for J; bases not matched to a gene: 5. Germline CDR1 is SGHTA and CDR2 is FQGNSA. CDR3 amino acids: CASSRGQGAGEQFF. The CDR3, as DNA: TGTGCCAGCAGCCGGGGACAGGGGGCAGGTGAGCAGTTCTTC.

The V gene is TRBV28, the J gene TRBJ1-2; unclear D gene. With 3 bases removed from V and 4 bases from J, the gap between germline ends came to 9 bases. The CDR3 runs to 13 residues. Germline V gene data show CDR1 as MDHEN and CDR2 as SYDVKM. CDR3 protein: CASSLAGVYGYTF. The CDR3, as DNA: TGTGCCAGCAGTTTGGCCGGGGTCTATGGCTACACCTTC.

The J gene is TRBJ2-3, the V gene TRBV7-8, with D perhaps TRBD1 (5 bases). V shed 0 bases and J shed 1 base, with 8 bases lying between them. The CDR3 is made up of 15 amino acids. In germline, CDR1 is SGHVS, CDR2 FQNEAQ. The CDR3 coding sequence is TGTGCCAGCAGCTTAGCGGGGCAGGGCACAGATACGCAGTATTTT. Its translation is CASSLAGQGTDTQYF. The whole variable domain, filled in from reference TRBV7-8 and TRBJ2-3, reads GAGVSQSPRYKVAKRGQDVALRCDPISGHVSLFWYQQALGQGPEFLTYFQNEAQLDKSGLPSDRFFAERPEGSVSTLKIQRTQQEDSAVYLCASSLAGQGTDTQYFGPGTRLTVL.

The rearrangement links TRBV18 to TRBJ2-7; possibly TRBD2 for D (6 bases). This CDR3 comprises 14 residues. Trimming took 5 bases from V and 3 from J, leaving 14 bases between them. Germline V lookup: CDR1 KGHSH, CDR2 LQKENI. The DNA for the CDR3 is TGTGCCAGCTCAGCCGGGACTGGCAGCTACGAGCAGTACTTC. The encoded protein is CASSAGTGSYEQYF.

In DNA form, the CDR3 reads TGCGCCAGCAGCCAGCAACTAGTCTCCTACGAGCAGTACTTC. It encodes CASSQQLVSYEQYF. This rearrangement joins TRBV4-1 to TRBJ2-7, with a possible D match to TRBD2 (5 bases). The CDR3 runs to 14 residues. In germline, CDR1 is MGHRA, CDR2 YSYEKL. The germline V and J ends were trimmed by 3 bases and 0 bases, with 9 bases remaining between them.

The chain uses TRBV4-1 and TRBJ2-2; D is uncertain. Trimming removed 3 bases from V and 5 bases from J, with 10 bases in between. The CDR3 extends over 14 amino acids. CDR1 is MGHRA and CDR2 is YSYEKL in the germline V gene. CDR3 in amino acids: CASSHTALTGELFF. The DNA for the CDR3 is TGCGCCAGCAGCCATACTGCGTTGACCGGGGAGCTGTTTTTT.

CDR3: CASSFEAGMADTQYF. CDR3 sequence (DNA): TGCGCCAGCAGCTTTGAAGCAGGGATGGCAGATACGCAGTATTTT. The V gene is TRBV5-1, the J gene TRBJ2-3; TRBD1 might be the D (5 bases). The germline V gene has CDR1 SGHRS and CDR2 YFSETQ. Between the trimmed V and J ends, which lost 2 bases and 4 bases, there was a span of 14 bases. The CDR3 runs to 15 residues.

The chain recombines TRBV13 with TRBJ2-7; 7 bases map to TRBD1. V dropped 0 bases and J dropped 2; count of bases not matched to a gene: 1. Germline V CDR1 and CDR2: PRHDT, FYEKMQ (reference sequence). This CDR3 spans 14 amino acids. DNA of the CDR3: TGTGCCAGCAGCTTAGGGACAGGGACCTACGAGCAGTACTTC. Its translation: CASSLGTGTYEQYF.

The chain recombines TRBV7-9 with TRBJ2-7; 7 bases align to TRBD1. V dropped 0 bases and J dropped 1; count of bases not matched to a gene: 3. The CDR3 length is 15 residues. Per germline, CDR1 SEHNR and CDR2 FQNEAQ (reference sequence). Here the CDR3 DNA reads TGTGCCAGCAGCTTAGCCCTGGGACAGTCCTACGAGCAGTACTTC. Translated, it gives CASSLALGQSYEQYF.

In nucleotides, the CDR3 is TGTGCCAGCAGTGGACTGTATGGCTACACCTTC. Its protein is CASSGLYGYTF. V and J are TRBV12-3 or TRBV12-4 and TRBJ1-2; no definite D call. With 5 bases removed from V and 5 bases from J, the gap between germline ends came to 6 bases. The CDR3 has 11 amino acids.

The CDR3 bases are TGCAGCGTCGCGCCGGGCCAAGAGACCCAGTACTTC. Translating it yields CSVAPGQETQYF. The gene calls are TRBV29-1 and TRBJ2-5; D not certain. The length of the CDR3 is 12 residues. Trimming cost V 6 bases and J 1 base, with 9 bases left between them. CDR1 and CDR2 (germline): SQVTM, ANQGSEA.

V and J are TRBV9 and TRBJ2-3; no clear D gene. The V end was cut by 2 bases, the J end by 10 bases, with 11 bases between. There are 12 residues in the CDR3. Germline V gene lookup returns CDR1 SGDLS and CDR2 YYNGEE. CDR3 coding DNA: TGTGCCAGCAGCGTCCAGGCATTACCGCAGTATTTT. Protein: CASSVQALPQYF.

The J gene is TRBJ1-2, the V gene TRBV11-2, with TRBD1 matching over 8 bases. With 6 bases clipped from V and 4 bases from J, the junction kept 19 bases outside the gene matches. The germline V gene has CDR1 SGHAT and CDR2 FQNNGV. The CDR3 length is 18 residues. Here the CDR3 reads CASSSGTGFEGPFYGYTF. The CDR3 region has the DNA TGTGCCAGCAGTTCCGGGACAGGATTCGAGGGCCCTTTCTATGGCTACACCTTC.

J is TRBJ1-1 and V is TRBV5-8; maybe TRBD1 (5 bases). Germline CDR1 SGHTS, CDR2 YDEGEE. CDR3 length equals 14 residues. Trimming stripped 4 bases from V and 0 bases from J, with 10 bases between. CDR3: CASSRRQLNTEAFF. Here the CDR3 DNA reads TGTGCCAGCAGCCGAAGACAGCTGAACACTGAAGCTTTCTTT.

V is TRBV10-3 and J is TRBJ1-1; D is unresolved. Trimming removed 2 bases at V and 7 bases at J, with 11 bases between. The CDR3 runs 13 residues. From germline, CDR1 is ENHRY and CDR2 SYGVKD. The CDR3 sequence: CAISETFSGEAFF. DNA for the CDR3: TGTGCCATCAGTGAGACTTTTTCGGGTGAAGCTTTCTTT.

The chain joins TRBV29-1 to TRBJ1-2; D is ambiguous. Trimming pared 0 bases from V and 4 bases from J, leaving 15 bases between. This CDR3 is built from 15 residues. CDR1 is SQVTM, CDR2 ANQGSEA, per germline. The DNA of the CDR3 is TGCAGCGTTGAAGATCTGCGAGAACAGACCTATGGCTACACCTTC. The encoded protein is CSVEDLREQTYGYTF.

The V call is TRBV12-3 or TRBV12-4, the J call TRBJ1-1; 7 positions agree with TRBD1. The CDR3 spans 12 residues. J was trimmed by 4 bases and V by 8 bases; bases with no gene match: 4. The CDR3 here is CASGGGGTEAFF. The CDR3 DNA reads TGTGCCAGCGGAGGGGGCGGCACTGAAGCTTTCTTT.

This clone was counted only a few times. V is TRBV6-5 and J is TRBJ2-1; possible D gene TRBD2, 5 bases. Germline V CDR1 and CDR2: MNHEY, SVGAGI. V was trimmed by 7 bases and J by 0 bases, leaving 13 bases between them. The CDR3 is 15 residues long. CDR3 in DNA: TGTGCCAGCACTTCTCACCGGGGCTCCTACAATGAGCAGTTCTTC. Protein product: CASTSHRGSYNEQFF.

The chain has TRBV7-9 and TRBJ2-1; TRBD2 matches at 10 bases. V was clipped by 5 bases and J by 4 bases; unmatched bases: 5. The CDR3 loop spans 15 amino acids. Germline CDR1 is SEHNR and CDR2 is FQNEAQ (reference sequence). DNA for the CDR3: TGTGCCAGCAGCCCTAGCGGGAGTTTTTACAATGAGCAGTTCTTC. This sequence encodes CASSPSGSFYNEQFF.

The chain is built from TRBV18 and TRBJ2-5, with D possibly TRBD2 on 5 matching bases. There are 14 residues in the CDR3. Germline V lookup: CDR1 KGHSH, CDR2 LQKENI. The V gene lost 3 bases and the J gene lost 5 bases, with 13 bases spanning the gap. In nucleotides, the CDR3 is TGTGCCAGCTCACCGTCCCCTAGAGGGGAGACCCAGTACTTC. Its protein is CASSPSPRGETQYF.

The rearrangement links TRBV27 to TRBJ2-1; TRBD2 matches 12 bases. CDR3 size: 22 residues. Germline trimming cut 2 bases from V and 0 bases from J; bases unmatched to any gene: 17. CDR1 MNHEY and CDR2 SMNVEV come from the germline V gene (reference sequence). As DNA, the CDR3 is TGTGCCAGCAGTTTAACGGGACAGGGTCTGGCTAGCGGGAGGGCCTCCTACAATGAGCAGTTCTTC. It codes for CASSLTGQGLASGRASYNEQFF.

In regard to this clone: Other DNA variants within this sample encode the same CDR3. Here the CDR3 reads CASSPGQGSYEQYF. CDR3 DNA: TGCGCCAGCTCCCCGGGACAGGGGTCCTACGAGCAGTACTTC. The rearrangement links TRBV5-1 to TRBJ2-7, with 10 bases lining up with TRBD1. The CDR3 sequence is 14 residues long. Per the germline V gene, CDR1 is SGHRS and CDR2 is YFSETQ. V lost 7 bases, J lost 1 base, and 5 bases stayed unmatched.

The chain links TRBV7-3 to TRBJ2-3; 11 bases are a match to TRBD2. Germline V gene lookup returns CDR1 SGHTA and CDR2 FQGTGA. The CDR3 extends over 16 amino acids. V trimming: 4 bases; J trimming: 1 base; junction bases outside the gene matches: 4. CDR3 DNA: TGTGCCAGCAGCTCGGGGACTAGCGGAGGCACAGATACGCAGTATTTT. Protein product: CASSSGTSGGTDTQYF.

The chain joins TRBV7-2 to TRBJ1-1; TRBD1 matches at 8 bases. Germline V lookup: CDR1 SGHTA, CDR2 FQGNSA. J lost 4 bases, V lost 5 bases, and 6 bases had no gene match. The CDR3 extends over 14 amino acids. The DNA of the CDR3 is TGTGCCAGCAGCGCGCAAGACAGGGGCACTGAAGCTTTCTTT. It specifies CASSAQDRGTEAFF.

V usage is TRBV7-9 and J usage is TRBJ1-2; D ambiguous. V lost 1 base and J 2 bases, leaving 5 bases between the germline ends. Germline V gene sequence: CDR1 SEHNR, CDR2 FQNEAQ (reference sequence). The CDR3 is 13 amino acids. The CDR3 loop reads CASSLGENYGYTF. The CDR3 region has the DNA TGTGCCAGCAGCTTAGGGGAGAACTATGGCTACACCTTC.